The rows below give T cell receptor beta chains drawn from one sample of a study of cytomegalovirus exposure and HLA in healthy donors. Assay used: immunoSEQ multiplex PCR; TCRdb lists only in-frame clones, some missing. In the table there are roughly 190,000 clones, 75% to 85% of which are singletons. The sample was PBMCs. The receptors originated from a woman aged 50 to 60 in good health and CMV-seronegative. CDR3s include the opening cysteine and the closing phenylalanine or tryptophan. The D gene is left open where the match is weak. Clone size is stated in some rows and not others, as once, few, many or a class when expanded.

TRBD1,TRBV29-1,NA,TRBJ1-1,CSVAGDRVNTEAFF,TGCAGCGTTGCGGGGGACAGGGTGAACACTGAAGCTTTCTTT
TRBD1,TRBV6-5,NA,TRBJ2-3,CASSRQGLEADTQYF,TGTGCCAGCAGCCGACAGGGCTTGGAGGCAGATACGCAGTATTTT
NA,TRBV6-6,few,TRBJ2-7,CASSYSVLASSYEQYF,TGTGCCAGCAGTTACTCTGTGTTAGCGAGTTCCTACGAGCAGTACTTC
NA,TRBV7-2,NA,TRBJ2-3,CASSLGGTQNTQYF,TGTGCCAGCAGCTTAGGGGGGACACAAAATACGCAGTATTTT
TRBD2,TRBV9,NA,TRBJ2-3,CASSSGGTSGTDTQYF,TGTGCCAGCAGCTCGGGAGGTACCTCGGGCACAGATACGCAGTATTTT
TRBD2,TRBV25-1,NA,TRBJ2-5,CASDRSSGTTVAETQYF,TGTGCCAGTGATCGGTCTAGCGGGACTACTGTGGCGGAGACCCAGTACTTC
TRBD2,TRBV7-9,few,TRBJ2-1,CASSLWTSEYNEQFF,TGTGCCAGCAGCTTATGGACTAGCGAGTACAATGAGCAGTTCTTC
TRBD1,TRBV5-1,NA,TRBJ1-1,CASSLPQGANTEAFF,TGCGCCAGCAGCTTGCCACAGGGGGCGAACACTGAAGCTTTCTTT
TRBD1,TRBV19,NA,TRBJ1-4,CASSTTGPGEKLFF,TGTGCCAGTAGTACGACAGGGCCTGGAGAAAAACTGTTTTTT
NA,TRBV23-1,few,TRBJ1-1,CASSQQAVPEVTEAFF,TGCGCCAGCAGTCAACAAGCAGTCCCCGAGGTCACTGAAGCTTTCTTT
NA,TRBV21-1,few,TRBJ2-4,CASIRPGTSGTNLAKNIQYF,TGTGCCAGCATCCGACCCGGGACTAGCGGGACAAACCTAGCCAAAAACATTCAGTACTTC
NA,TRBV7-9,few,TRBJ2-3,CASSPWLSLTDTQYF,TGTGCCAGCAGCCCCTGGTTAAGCCTCACAGATACGCAGTATTTT